This T cell receptor (beta chain) comes out of a study of T cell changes during pregnancy in multiple sclerosis. Sequenced by immunoSEQ multiplex PCR; TCRdb stores in-frame clones only, minus some. The table shows around 72,000 clones, with around nine tenths occurring only once. Unmatched junction bases numbered 12, after V lost 3 bases and J lost 7 bases. The CDR3 loop spans 16 amino acids. Per germline, CDR1 MNHEY and CDR2 SMNVEV (reference sequence). The clonotype was recovered from a female donor with multiple sclerosis, enrolled in a pregnancy study. Source: CD4+ T cells from peripheral blood mononuclear cells, taken before pregnancy. The rearrangement uses TRBV27 and TRBJ2-3; TRBD2 agrees at 8 bases. Here the CDR3 reads CASSFRQGLGLHTQYF. DNA of the CDR3: TGTGCCAGCAGTTTTCGTCAGGGACTAGGTTTACATACGCAGTATTTT.